This T cell receptor delta chain was profiled in a study of Vδ1+ human thymocytes. Study findings and constraints: Unlike peripheral blood Vdelta1+ controls, thymic delta-chain sequences included about 20% Vdelta2 and few Vdelta3. Thymic TRG and TRD repertoires appeared highly polyclonal. TRD repertoires were essentially private, unlike widely shared TRG clonotypes.

As for this clone: Its antigen is not identified.

There are 23 residues in the CDR3. CDR1 TSWWSYY and CDR2 QGS come from the germline V gene. Trimming shortened V by 0 bases and J by 1 base, and 33 bases separated the two germline ends. Extracted RNA was reverse transcribed into cDNA. The CDR3 regions were amplified by multiplex PCR from V-gene primers to a constant-region primer. TCRdb reanalysed the multiplex PCR reads via CATT. The sample contains 24,000 or so delta-chain clones, roughly 29% of which appear only once. After alphabeta T cell depletion, CD3+ Vdelta1+ Vdelta2- thymocytes were sorted. The genes are TRDV1 and TRDJ1; TRDD3 might be the D (6 bases). The material sequenced was Vdelta1+ gamma-delta thymocytes from the thymus. Subset: FACS-sorted CD3+ TCRalphabeta- TCRVdelta1+ TCRVdelta2- thymocytes. This receptor was taken from a boy younger than two who had congenital heart surgery. The chain's CDR3 is CALGELANVHQPELGICTDKLIF. CDR3 in DNA: TGTGCTCTTGGGGAACTGGCTAATGTTCATCAACCGGAGCTGGGGATTTGCACCGATAAACTCATCTTT.